This T cell receptor (beta chain) comes out of a study of blood T cell repertoires in COVID-19. The overall study: Italy, Spain and the United States were the sources of the convalescent and acute COVID-19 samples. PBMCs, B-cell-depleted T cells, or T cells provided the cDNA or gDNA that made up the material.

Germline V gene data show CDR1 as LGHDT and CDR2 as YNNKEL (reference sequence). This CDR3 region has 14 residues. Trimming cost V 2 bases and J 6 bases, with 13 bases left between them. The assay was immunoSEQ multiplex PCR, and TCRdb's table has in-frame clones only and misses some. The table shows 120,000 or so clones, with approximately 80% occurring only once. This clonotype originated in a human donor in a cohort sampled during active COVID-19. The sequencing sample was made of peripheral blood. V gene TRBV3-1 (or the pseudogene TRBV3-2) combines with J gene TRBJ1-1, with D unresolved. The CDR3 here is CASSQLTGLAEAFF. DNA of the CDR3: TGTGCCAGCAGCCAACTGACGGGGTTGGCTGAAGCTTTCTTT.